This TCR beta chain emerged from a study of shared clonotypes between healthy human individuals. There were no recent acute infections or vaccinations among the donors, who were healthy HIV-negative adults. Donors, without exception, were Caucasian adults residing in Nashville, Tennessee. The germline V gene encodes CDR1 SGHRS and CDR2 YFSETQ. This CDR3 contains 15 residues. With V trimmed by 3 bases and J by 7 bases, 10 bases remained unmatched. Repertoires were generated with immunoSEQ multiplex PCR, while TCRdb's copy carries only in-frame clones and drops some. The sample records approximately 720,000 clones, around 72% being singletons. Study-level results: Naive subsets generally had larger estimated richness than memory subsets.

On this clone: Antigen: not known.

This TCR was recovered from a woman in her 30s in good health. Sequenced sample: memory CD4+ T cells sorted from blood. Documented subset: CD45RA-negative fraction. This rearrangement joins TRBV5-1 to TRBJ2-3; 8 bases line up with TRBD2. CDR3 in amino acids: CASSSGLESRNTQYF. The CDR3 DNA sequence: TGCGCCAGCAGCTCGGGACTAGAGTCCCGCAATACGCAGTATTTT.